This is a list of T cell receptor beta chains from one sample in a study of T cell repertoires in cytomegalovirus infection. Each CDR3 protein is one row after TCRdb ran MiXCR on the reads. The profile shows 640,000 or so distinct CDR3 sequences, roughly 33% of them singletons. No antigen has been assigned to these receptors. This sample comprised cultured PBMCs, obtained from culture after CMV antigen stimulation. The receptors come from a human donor in good health (CMV status not recorded). Some clones in this sample may be carry-over from other donors' samples. The CDR3 runs from the conserved cysteine through the conserved F or W. The D gene is left open where the match is weak. The size entry is marked missing in some rows and otherwise reads once, few, many or a size class.

J gene | D gene | V gene | CDR3 length | clone size | CDR3 protein | CDR3 DNA
TRBJ1-5 | NA | TRBV10-3 | 13 | NA | CAISEKANQPQHF | TGTGCCATCAGTGAAAAGGCCAATCAGCCCCAGCATTTT
TRBJ2-7 | TRBD2 | TRBV5-1 | 14 | NA | CASSVGLAGHEQYF | TGCGCCAGCAGCGTGGGACTAGCGGGACACGAGCAGTACTTC
TRBJ2-7 | TRBD2 | TRBV6-2/TRBV6-3 | 14 | NA | CASRYWTSAYEQYF | TGTGCCAGCAGATACTGGACTAGTGCCTACGAGCAGTACTTC
TRBJ2-5 | NA | TRBV20-1 | 13 | NA | CSALAGGQETQYF | TGCAGTGCCCTCGCCGGGGGCCAAGAGACCCAGTACTTC
TRBJ1-5 | NA | TRBV7-8 | 16 | NA | CASSLDGVLSNQPQHF | TGTGCCAGCAGCTTAGACGGGGTACTAAGCAATCAGCCCCAGCATTTT
TRBJ2-1 | NA | TRBV25-1 | 15 | few | CASSELSGEYNEQFF | TGTGCCAGCAGTGAATTATCGGGGGAGTACAATGAGCAGTTCTTC
TRBJ1-5 | NA | TRBV4-2 | 13 | NA | CASSQEEEVPPVF | TGTGCCAGCAGCCAAGAGGAGGAGGTCCCCCCAGTCTTT
TRBJ2-7 | TRBD1 | TRBV18 | 15 | NA | CASSPLGTGSYEQYF | TGTGCCAGCTCACCACTGGGGACAGGGTCCTACGAGCAGTACTTC
TRBJ2-6 | NA | TRBV19 | 15 | NA | CASSPGSSGANVLTF | TGTGCCAGTAGTCCCGGTAGCTCTGGGGCCAACGTCCTGACTTTC
TRBJ1-4 | NA | TRBV6-5 | 13 | NA | CASTRGPGPHLFF | TGTGCCAGCACGCGTGGACCCGGCCCCCATCTGTTTTTT
TRBJ2-5 | NA | TRBV29-1 | 13 | few | CSVGSVGELPQYF | TGCAGCGTTGGGAGTGTTGGGGAGCTGCCCCAGTACTTC
TRBJ2-1 | TRBD2 | TRBV28 | 14 | NA | CASTKAGGYNEQFF | TGTGCCAGCACTAAAGCGGGAGGATACAATGAGCAGTTCTTC
TRBJ2-7 | NA | TRBV10-2 | 12 | NA | CASRGHSYEQYF | TGCGCCAGCAGGGGGCATTCCTACGAGCAGTACTTC
TRBJ2-5 | TRBD2 | TRBV18 | 16 | NA | CASSPPGLADQETQYF | TGTGCCAGCTCACCACCCGGACTAGCGGACCAAGAGACCCAGTACTTC
TRBJ2-7 | NA | TRBV18 | 12 | NA | CASSTDRLGQYF | TGTGCCAGCTCAACCGACAGACTAGGGCAGTACTTC
TRBJ2-1 | NA | TRBV29-1 | 12 | NA | CSVEEFYNEQFF | TGCAGCGTGGAAGAATTCTACAATGAGCAGTTCTTC
TRBJ1-2 | TRBD1 | TRBV12-3/TRBV12-4 | 14 | few | CASKLTGKAYGYTF | TGTGCCAGCAAACTGACAGGGAAGGCCTATGGCTACACCTTC
TRBJ1-2 | NA | TRBV6-1 | 14 | NA | CASAPSTVVKGYTF | TGTGCCAGCGCTCCATCAACGGTGGTAAAGGGCTACACCTTC
TRBJ1-5 | NA | TRBV6-1 | 15 | NA | CASSEGGYGNQPQHF | TGTGCCAGCAGTGAGGGGGGCTATGGCAATCAGCCCCAGCATTTT
TRBJ2-3 | NA | TRBV7-9 | 15 | NA | CASARKVDPTDTQYF | TGTGCCTCTGCCAGGAAGGTCGACCCCACAGATACGCAGTATTTT
TRBJ2-3 | NA | TRBV11-2 | 15 | few | CASSPEGTSTDTQYF | TGTGCCAGCAGCCCAGAAGGGACTAGCACAGATACGCAGTATTTT
TRBJ1-1 | TRBD1 | TRBV28 | 13 | few | CASSGTVFTEAFF | TGTGCCAGCAGTGGGACAGTCTTCACTGAAGCTTTCTTT
TRBJ1-4 | NA | TRBV6-5 | 13 | NA | CASSYSSSGKLFF | TGTGCCAGCAGTTACTCGAGCTCCGGAAAACTGTTTTTT
TRBJ2-7 | NA | TRBV10-3 | 12 | NA | CGISESSYEQYF | TGTGGCATCAGTGAGTCTAGCTACGAGCAGTACTTC
TRBJ2-1 | NA | TRBV7-6 | 14 | NA | CASSTYGGVYEQFF | TGTGCCAGCAGCACCTATGGGGGTGTTTATGAGCAGTTCTTC
TRBJ2-3 | TRBD2 | TRBV6-2/TRBV6-3 | 18 | NA | CASSYEWLAGVATDTQYF | TGTGCCAGCAGTTACGAGTGGCTAGCGGGAGTAGCTACAGATACGCAGTATTTT
TRBJ2-5 | TRBD2 | TRBV20-1 | 15 | NA | CSARDVSGAWETQYF | TGCAGTGCTAGAGATGTTAGCGGGGCCTGGGAGACCCAGTACTTC
TRBJ2-5 | TRBD2 | TRBV7-2 | 16 | few | CASSLRSGGLQETQYF | TGTGCCAGCAGCTTAAGGAGCGGGGGACTCCAAGAGACCCAGTACTTC
TRBJ2-5 | NA | TRBV6-1 | 12 | many | CASNGPGETQYF | TGTGCCAGCAACGGTCCGGGAGAGACCCAGTACTTC
TRBJ1-5 | NA | TRBV7-8 | 15 | NA | CASSPRDAVLQPQHF | TGTGCCAGCAGCCCCCGGGACGCCGTCCTTCAGCCCCAGCATTTT
TRBJ2-1 | TRBD1 | TRBV7-2 | 20 | many | CASSLLKGQGYGRSYNEQFF | TGTGCCAGCAGCTTACTCAAGGGACAGGGCTATGGGCGCTCCTACAATGAGCAGTTCTTC
TRBJ2-7 | NA | TRBV19 | 14 | NA | CASRGGGQDYEQYF | TGTGCCAGTAGAGGTGGTGGGCAGGACTACGAGCAGTACTTC
TRBJ2-1 | NA | TRBV3-1 | 16 | NA | CASSPRTGTLNNEQFF | TGTGCCAGCAGCCCTCGGACCGGGACGCTCAACAATGAGCAGTTCTTC
TRBJ2-5 | TRBD1 | TRBV11-2 | 15 | once | CASSLTGGMEETQYF | TGTGCCAGCAGCTTGACAGGGGGCATGGAAGAGACCCAGTACTTC
TRBJ2-7 | TRBD1 | TRBV28 | 16 | NA | CASSLITGGLSYEQYF | TGTGCCAGCAGTTTGATCACAGGGGGGCTGTCCTACGAGCAGTACTTC
TRBJ2-1 | TRBD1 | TRBV7-2 | 14 | NA | CASSHGTGGSEQFF | TGTGCCAGCAGCCATGGGACAGGGGGGAGTGAGCAGTTCTTC
TRBJ1-3 | NA | TRBV5-4 | 15 | NA | CASSLNRVEGNTIYF | TGTGCCAGCAGCTTGAACAGGGTCGAAGGAAACACCATATATTTT
TRBJ2-7 | TRBD2 | TRBV6-5 | 18 | NA | CASSYSRLAGGWSYEQYF | TGTGCCAGCAGTTACTCGAGGCTAGCGGGAGGGTGGTCCTACGAGCAGTACTTC
TRBJ2-1 | NA | TRBV12-3/TRBV12-4 | 17 | many | CASSLGDGFSSYNEQFF | TGTGCCAGCAGTTTAGGCGACGGTTTTAGCTCCTACAATGAGCAGTTCTTC
TRBJ1-6 | NA | TRBV6-5 | 14 | NA | CASRRHLGDSPLHF | TGTGCCAGCAGGCGCCATCTCGGAGATTCACCCCTCCACTTT
TRBJ1-4 | NA | TRBV7-6 | 17 | many | CASSLIQPGATNEKLFF | TGTGCCAGCAGCTTAATTCAACCAGGGGCAACTAATGAAAAACTGTTTTTT
TRBJ2-1 | NA | TRBV4-1 | 15 | NA | CASSQGPISYNEQFF | TGCGCCAGCAGCCAAGGACCGATCTCCTACAATGAGCAGTTCTTC